The subject of this entry is one TCR beta chain. This clonotype was seen ten or more times. Its antigen is still unknown. Qualities for individual bases were not recorded, and no much larger clone is one base off. The data were taken from a study of T cells in Graves' hyperthyroidism and ophthalmopathy (dated by TCRdb to between 2019 and 2020). For the study in its entirety: Peripheral blood samples were taken at the time of initial diagnosis, prior to any treatment. A discovery cohort of approximately 100 patients, roughly 45 with Graves' ophthalmopathy and about 60 with stable Graves' hyperthyroidism, was used to find distinguishing TCR V-J signatures. Prospective prediction of ophthalmopathy was tested in an independent validation cohort of fewer than 20 hyperthyroidism patients and 17 patients who later progressed to ophthalmopathy. The roughly 100 discovery patients were randomly split 7:3 into training and test sets. In more than 5 Graves' hyperthyroidism patients, the study also compared T-cell repertoires from thyroid tissue with T-cell repertoires from blood. Following sampling, methimazole starting at 30 mg daily was given to hyperthyroidism patients, and high-dose intravenous methylprednisolone was given to ophthalmopathy patients. The paper describes TCR Vbeta CDR3 sequencing of 130 to 150 peripheral blood samples, made up of 40 to 45 ophthalmopathy patients, 70 to 75 hyperthyroidism patients and roughly 17 progressor patients.

General study outcomes and caveats: Ophthalmopathy was separated from stable hyperthyroidism by a 13 V-J signature model, with over 85% sensitivity and approximately 81% specificity obtained in cross-validation and 80%/75% obtained in testing. Blood samples also contained most of the expanded thyroid clonotypes (frequency above 0.001), which suggests that blood repertoires may reflect thyroid immune responses. In validation, the model predicted progression to ophthalmopathy a median of roughly six months before onset, with around 70% sensitivity and 72.22% specificity. Sample size was not statistically predetermined, and blinding of investigators to group allocation was not performed.

Including the terminal cysteine and phenylalanine, the CDR3 comprises 14 residues. Only the CDR3 DNA stays, 42 bases, in frame from base 1. The germline ends are 12 bases apart after V is trimmed by 0 bases and J by 6 bases. From the germline V gene (reference sequence), CDR1 is MNHEY and CDR2 is SMNVEV. A patient counted as having stable Graves' hyperthyroidism if no progression to ophthalmopathy occurred over 18 months of follow-up. Hyperthyroidism patients were newly diagnosed, with disease duration under 2 months, and aged 18 to 65 years. Patients with uncontrolled infections, other autoimmune diseases, pregnancy or lactation were excluded. Diagnoses were based on clinical symptoms, serum thyroxine and TRAb, thyroid ultrasound and orbital computed tomography. PBMCs were separated from 8 to 10 ml of fresh peripheral blood using Ficoll-Paque density gradient centrifugation. Trizol reagent was used to extract total RNA, and RNA quality was then checked on an Agilent 2100 Bioanalyzer.

The TCR beta CDR3 regions were amplified from RNA transcripts. The first round of RT-PCR for the TCR CDR3 was performed with the HTBI primer set and the Qiagen OneStep RT-PCR kit. A second multiplex PCR round built the libraries, followed by size selection and purification. The libraries were sequenced on an Illumina HiSeq2000 using paired-end 100 bp reads. Per the authors' processing: SOAPnuke was used to process the raw data, throwing out any read that contained adapters or uncalled bases, had a mean Phred below 15, or lacked an exact constant-primer or identifier match. High-quality paired reads were merged with COPE v1.2.5, and unique nucleotide sequences were defined as clonotypes. Clonotypes were aligned to IMGT TRBV, TRBD and TRBJ reference segments using MiTCR v1.1. The analysis included only V-J combinations with a frequency above 0.0001, which together covered 99.2% of the repertoires. A TCS score was defined as the ratio between F50 (clonal expansion) and ExV (chaos), using BLOSUM62-based TCRdist between CDR3 peptides within each V-J. Welch's t-statistics and random forest reduced just over 500 V-J features to roughly 13, which were used in a naive Bayes classifier (R e1071). The public reads were run again by TCRdb, first through fastp at Q25 and then through MiXCR, and only productive beta chains were kept. Every entry covers one CDR3 protein and lists the most common genes and DNA from its rows. The authors' filters were not applied to this entry. The sample table contains 550,000 to 800,000 distinct CDR3 sequences; only one count was recorded for roughly 17% of them. The top ten clones comprise under 9.5% of the sample.

The V and J segments used are TRBV27 and TRBJ2-7; the D segment could be TRBD1, given 6 matching bases. This sequence originates from a young man with Graves' hyperthyroidism. Sample: blood. The CDR3 reads CASSLSLGAGEQYF. The nucleotide sequence is given as TGTGCCAGCAGTTTATCGCTGGGGGCAGGCGAGCAGTACTTC.